This T cell receptor (beta chain) derives from a study of CD8 T cells in Susac syndrome. Across the whole study: Susac syndrome patients were untreated, on corticosteroids with some adding intravenous immunoglobulin, or on intravenous immunoglobulin only.

Trimming removed 0 bases at V and 1 base at J, with 6 bases between. The CDR3 totals 14 residues. The germline CDR1 and CDR2 sequences are GTSNPN and SVGIG (reference sequence). Random hexamers were used to reverse transcribe an amount of about 0.5 to 1 ug RNA. TCRdb recomputed calls from the immunoSEQ multiplex PCR reads with MiXCR, one row per CDR3 protein. The sample lists about 190,000 distinct CDR3 sequences, roughly 94% occurring once. The origin of this receptor is a human donor with Susac syndrome. The V and J genes are TRBV30 and TRBJ2-2; D gene ambiguous. Sequencing was done on a sample of CD8+ T cells from PBMCs. The CDR3 loop is CAWSVTENTGELFF. CDR3 coding DNA: TGTGCCTGGAGTGTAACCGAGAACACCGGGGAGCTGTTTTTT.